This T cell receptor (beta chain) was captured in a study of T cell responses to AZD1222 COVID-19 vaccine. General study points: Reportedly, close to half of spike-specific TCRs are directed against unmutated variant regions. There were vaccine-associated CD4 TCRs across spike, dominant at 160-218 and 743-854. Increases in Spike-specific TCR breadth and depth were seen after two AZD1222 doses.

Details on this clone: Its antigen is undetermined.

Method: immunoSEQ multiplex PCR; TCRdb's copy keeps in-frame clones and lacks some. The sample contains about 140,000 clones, around 89% of which appear only once. The germline V gene has CDR1 SGHTA and CDR2 FQGNSA. CDR3 length: 16 amino acids. Trimming pared 1 base from V and 1 base from J, leaving 11 bases between. The TCR comes from an adult in good health. Source: peripheral blood, taken on day 0 of AZD1222 vaccination. This chain connects TRBV7-2 to TRBJ1-3, with no clear D. This CDR3 reads CASSLGAGRSGNTIYF. CDR3 coding DNA: TGTGCCAGCAGCTTAGGGGCAGGCCGATCTGGAAACACCATATATTTT.